The TCR beta chain under discussion was sequenced for a study of regulatory T cells in long-lasting Graves disease. The study, taken as a whole, reports: The study found TRBV28, TRBJ1-2 and TRBJ2-5 favored in persistent disease.

TCR beta libraries were built with iRepertoire HTBI primers and Arm-PCR of CDR3 regions. TCRdb recomputed calls from the multiplex PCR reads with MiXCR, one row per CDR3 protein. The sample consists of a few hundred thousand distinct CDR3 sequences, about 17% of them appearing once. The germline V gene encodes CDR1 MDHEN and CDR2 SYDVKM. Trimming shortened V by 7 bases and J by 10 bases, and 17 bases separated the two germline ends. The CDR3 is 13 residues long. Time point described: newly diagnosed GD, antithyroid drugs for less than 3 months. The TCR library used RNA extracted from PBMCs. This clonotype has ten or more counts. Its specificity is unknown. This sample also belongs to another study, concerning T cells in Graves' hyperthyroidism and ophthalmopathy. That paper states: A model using 13 V-J features told ophthalmopathy apart from stable hyperthyroidism.

V gene TRBV28 combines with J gene TRBJ2-4, with a tentative D call TRBD1 (6 bases). This TCR came from a woman aged 18-30 years with Graves disease. The sample here was peripheral blood mononuclear cells (PBMCs), taken at new diagnosis, from a patient treated with antithyroid drugs. The CDR3 reads CASTAGTLGIQYF. For the CDR3, the DNA is TGTGCCAGCACCGCCGGGACACTAGGAATTCAGTACTTC.